The next 23 T cell receptor beta chains were all read from a single sample in a study of T cell repertoires in cytomegalovirus infection. No cognate antigen is known for these TCRs. MiXCR was run by TCRdb on the reads, yielding one entry per CDR3 protein. The sample contains about 280,000 distinct CDR3 sequences, about 20% of which appear only once. Sample: cultured PBMCs, taken from culture after CMV antigen stimulation. The origin of the receptors is a human donor in good health (CMV status not recorded). Some clones in this sample may be carry-over from other donors' samples.

This clonotype was observed a handful of times. The chain recombines TRBV10-3 with TRBJ2-1; TRBD2 matches at 13 bases. The junction had 5 bases not matched to a gene; V was cut back by 6 bases and J by 3 bases. The germline CDR1 and CDR2 sequences are ENHRY and SYGVKD. The CDR3 length is 16 residues. The CDR3 region has the DNA TGTGCCATCAGAACCGGGACTAGCGGGAACTACAATGAGCAGTTCTTC. It encodes CAIRTGTSGNYNEQFF.

The V call is TRBV6-2 or TRBV6-3, the J call TRBJ2-1; D is ambiguous. Germline loops: CDR1 MNHEY, CDR2 SVGEGT. The CDR3 sequence is 17 residues long. V lost 2 bases and J lost 1, with 15 bases in between. As DNA, the CDR3 is TGTGCCAGCAGTTACATCCCAGCTGCCATATCCTACAATGAGCAGTTCTTC. It specifies CASSYIPAAISYNEQFF.

The table lists this clonotype with many counts. The chain joins TRBV7-2 to TRBJ2-5; no firm D call. The CDR3 sequence is 14 residues long. Germline CDR1 is SGHTA and CDR2 is FQGNSA. Trimming cost V 6 bases and J 1 base, with 12 bases left between them. CDR3 bases: TGTGCCAGCAGTCATCAAGTTGGCCAAGAGACCCAGTACTTC. Amino acid sequence: CASSHQVGQETQYF.

This rearrangement joins TRBV30 to TRBJ1-1; D is unresolved. The germline V gene has CDR1 GTSNPN and CDR2 SVGIG (reference sequence). CDR3 length: 12 residues. Trimming cost V 1 base and J 4 bases, with 7 bases left between them. CDR3 sequence (DNA): TGTGCCTGGAGTGACCCGGGCACTGAAGCTTTCTTT. Protein: CAWSDPGTEAFF.

There are a few counts of this clonotype. This chain connects TRBV6-6 to TRBJ2-7; no definite D call. This CDR3 spans 14 amino acids. V gave up 6 bases and J gave up 0 bases, with 12 bases separating them. Per the germline V gene, CDR1 is MNHNY and CDR2 is SVGAGI (reference sequence). The CDR3 reads CASSQGRSSYEQYV. The CDR3 region has the DNA TGTGCCAGCAGCCAAGGACGGAGCTCCTACGAGCAGTACGTC.

This clonotype occurred a few times. V is TRBV7-2 and J is TRBJ2-5, with a tentative D call TRBD2 (6 bases). V gave up 5 bases and J gave up 5 bases, with 15 bases separating them. The CDR3 sequence is 14 residues long. Germline-derived CDR1 and CDR2 are SGHTA and FQGNSA. The CDR3 DNA reads as TGTGCCAGCAGCGAAGGGGCGGGGTTCGAGACCCAGTACTTC. Its translation is CASSEGAGFETQYF.

The chain is built from TRBV12-3 or TRBV12-4 and TRBJ2-7, with D possibly being TRBD1 or TRBD2 (5 bases each). The CDR3 runs 13 residues. Trimming removed 6 bases from V and 3 bases from J, with 12 bases in between. This CDR3 reads CASSLGRDYEQYF. In DNA form, the CDR3 reads TGTGCCAGCAGCTTGGGACGGGACTACGAGCAGTACTTC.

The sample holds many counts of this clonotype. The rearrangement uses TRBV7-2 and TRBJ2-7; D is unresolved. The CDR3 is 13 residues long. Germline V CDR1 and CDR2: SGHTA, FQGNSA. V was pared by 3 bases and J by 3 bases, with 9 bases between. The CDR3 here is CASSLTTDYEQYV. As DNA, the CDR3 is TGTGCCAGCAGCTTGACCACGGACTACGAGCAGTACGTC.

The rearrangement links TRBV6-2 or TRBV6-3 to TRBJ2-3; D remains unclear. CDR1 MNHEY and CDR2 SVGEGT come from the germline V gene. This CDR3 spans 15 amino acids. V lost 2 bases to trimming and J lost 0 bases, with 9 bases between them. The CDR3 region has the DNA TGTGCCAGCAGTTACCGATCCGGTAGCACAGATACGCAGTATTTT. Translating it yields CASSYRSGSTDTQYF.

Turning to this clonotype: Sequence at one end of the junction differs from germline and may be a read error. The rearrangement joins TRBV6-8 to TRBJ2-2, with D uncertain. CDR1 and CDR2 from the germline V gene are MNHGY and SAAAGT. This CDR3 is 13 amino acids long. CDR3 protein: CASSYSKTGELFF. The CDR3, as DNA: TGTGCCAGCAGTTACTCGAAAACCGGGGAGCTGTTTTTT.

This chain links TRBV5-4 with TRBJ2-3; D gene ambiguous. Trimming stripped 0 bases from V and 5 bases from J, with 13 bases between. CDR3 length: 15 amino acids. Germline CDR1 is SGHNT and CDR2 is YYREEE (reference sequence). The CDR3 region has the DNA TGTGCCAGCAGCTTGGCGGAGCGCCCCTTAGATACGCAGTATTTT. Encoded protein: CASSLAERPLDTQYF.

The chain carries TRBV18 and TRBJ1-1; D gene uncertain. The CDR3 contains 13 residues. CDR1 is KGHSH, CDR2 LQKENI, per germline. The V and J ends lost 6 bases and 3 bases respectively, with 11 bases between them. This CDR3 reads CASSPITDTEAFF. CDR3 nucleotide sequence: TGTGCCAGCTCCCCGATAACTGACACTGAAGCTTTCTTT.

There are a few counts of this clonotype. The chain employs TRBV20-1 and TRBJ1-5; 9 bases match TRBD1. Germline trimming cut 4 bases from V and 5 bases from J; bases unmatched to any gene: 6. This CDR3 contains 14 residues. Germline V gene sequence: CDR1 DFQATT, CDR2 SNEGSKA (reference sequence). This CDR3 is CSATPGQGHQPQHF. The DNA of the CDR3 is TGCAGTGCTACGCCGGGACAGGGTCATCAGCCCCAGCATTTT.

This clonotype was seen many times. V is TRBV7-6 and J is TRBJ2-3; 10 bases line up with TRBD2. V trimming: 4 bases; J trimming: 5 bases; junction bases outside the gene matches: 9. CDR1 SGHVS and CDR2 FNYEAQ come from the germline V gene. This CDR3 region has 16 residues. The CDR3 DNA follows: TGTGCCAGCAGCTCCCCGGAGCGGGAGGGTCGAGATACGCAGTATTTT. Its protein product is CASSSPEREGRDTQYF.

This chain links TRBV11-3 with TRBJ2-1, with 12 positions matching TRBD2. Unmatched junction bases numbered 1, after V lost 1 base and J lost 6 bases. Germline V gene data show CDR1 as SGHNT and CDR2 as YENEEA. The CDR3 length is 15 residues. The CDR3 DNA is TGTGCCAGCAGCTTAGGGACTAGCGGGACCAATGAGCAGTTCTTC. Translating gives CASSLGTSGTNEQFF.

This clonotype has at least ten counts. This chain connects TRBV7-8 to TRBJ2-7; TRBD1 agrees at 7 bases. The CDR3 spans 13 residues. Germline assignment: CDR1 SGHVS and CDR2 FQNEAQ. The V gene end was trimmed by 5 bases and the J gene end by 3 bases; junction bases not matched to a gene: 4. The CDR3 sequence is CASSRDRDYEQYF. CDR3 DNA sequence: TGTGCCAGCAGCCGGGACAGAGACTACGAGCAGTACTTC.

Regarding this clonotype: An end of the junction does not agree with germline; a read error may underlie this. The chain uses TRBV20-1 and TRBJ1-6, with D unresolved. The CDR3 is made up of 13 amino acids. Germline V lookup: CDR1 DFQATT, CDR2 SNEGSKA (reference sequence). CDR3 sequence reads: CSARPDAATPLTF. Here the CDR3 DNA reads TGCAGTGCTAGGCCGGACGCAGCGACCCCCCTCACCTTT.

This chain uses TRBV19 with TRBJ1-5; 8 bases match TRBD1. The germline V gene has CDR1 LNHDA and CDR2 SQIVND (reference sequence). The CDR3 has 15 residues. V trimming: 5 bases; J trimming: 4 bases; junction bases outside the gene matches: 7. The CDR3 spells CASSLSRGLNQPQHF. The CDR3 DNA reads TGTGCCAGTAGTCTTAGCAGGGGGCTGAATCAGCCCCAGCATTTT.

This clonotype has just a few counts. The V gene is TRBV11-3, the J gene TRBJ2-1; 8 nucleotides line up with TRBD2. V trimming: 2 bases; J trimming: 8 bases; junction bases outside the gene matches: 8. CDR1 is SGHNT, CDR2 YENEEA, per germline. CDR3 length: 15 residues. This CDR3 is CASSLTGTRRYEQFF. Written as DNA, the CDR3 is TGTGCCAGCAGCTTAACCGGGACTAGGCGGTATGAGCAGTTCTTC.

This clonotype was found a few times. The CDR3 DNA reads as TGTGCCAGTAGTTCCATCGACGCGGGGGACTACAATGAGCAGTTCTTC. Its protein product is CASSSIDAGDYNEQFF. The genes are TRBV19 and TRBJ2-1; 7 bases agree with TRBD2. This CDR3 comprises 16 residues. Per germline, CDR1 LNHDA and CDR2 SQIVND (reference sequence). Trimming cost V 5 bases and J 3 bases; bases outside gene matches: 10.

The rearrangement joins TRBV20-1 to TRBJ2-7; possible D gene TRBD1, 6 bases. The length of the CDR3 is 13 residues. V was cut by 4 bases and J by 2 bases, with 12 bases left in between. Germline lookup yields CDR1 DFQATT and CDR2 SNEGSKA (reference sequence). Here the CDR3 reads CSAMGQGTYEQYF. The CDR3 region has the DNA TGCAGTGCTATGGGTCAGGGGACCTACGAGCAGTACTTC.

This clonotype came up a few times. J is TRBJ2-7 and V is TRBV14; D ambiguous. CDR3 length: 17 amino acids. The germline V gene encodes CDR1 SGHDN and CDR2 FVKESK. V was clipped by 0 bases and J by 0 bases, with 15 bases between them. CDR3 coding DNA: TGTGCCAGCAGCCAAGACCTCATGGCCATTAGCTCCTACGAGCAGTACTTC. Protein product: CASSQDLMAISSYEQYF.

This clonotype turned up a few times. This chain connects TRBV11-2 to TRBJ1-4; TRBD1 matches 7 bases. There are 15 residues in the CDR3. Per germline, CDR1 SGHAT and CDR2 FQNNGV. Trimming removed 5 bases from V and 2 bases from J; junction bases left unmatched: 5. CDR3 sequence (DNA): TGTGCCAGCAGCACCCTCAGGGGGACTAATGAAAAACTGTTTTTT. Translated: CASSTLRGTNEKLFF.